These 28 T cell receptor beta chains were sequenced from one sample in a study of T-cell reconstitution after alpha-beta-depleted transplantation in children. Preparing the TCRbeta library involved the use of unique molecular identifiers. TCRdb reprocessed the PCR reads with MiXCR, giving one entry per CDR3 protein. The data show around 230,000 distinct CDR3 sequences, approximately 19% seen once. The sample consisted of PBMCs, mostly from graft donor cells, taken 360 days after TCRalphabeta/CD19-depleted stem cell transplant. These receptors were taken from a male patient aged 2 to 10 who had a stem cell transplant for acute lymphoblastic leukemia, so the T cells may come from the graft donor.

This chain uses TRBV6-5 with TRBJ2-1; D ambiguous. This CDR3 is 15 amino acids long. Germline V CDR1 and CDR2: MNHEY, SVGAGI. Trimming pared 3 bases from V and 7 bases from J, leaving 16 bases between. The CDR3 here is CASSYRAAPVNEQFF. The CDR3 DNA is TGTGCCAGCAGTTATAGAGCCGCTCCGGTAAATGAGCAGTTCTTC.

The chain combines TRBV4-3 with TRBJ2-7; TRBD1 is a possible D gene (6 bases). Per germline, CDR1 LGHNA and CDR2 YSLEER. The CDR3 loop spans 16 amino acids. Trimming took 0 bases from V and 0 from J, leaving 12 bases between them. CDR3 in amino acids: CASSQDTGHISYEQYF. The DNA of the CDR3 is TGCGCCAGCAGCCAAGATACGGGACATATCTCCTACGAGCAGTACTTC.

The chain combines TRBV4-2 with TRBJ2-1; 11 bases match TRBD2. Germline CDR1 and CDR2: LGHNA and YNFKEQ. V shed 4 bases and J 9 bases; nucleotides not matched to a gene: 11. This CDR3 is built from 16 residues. The DNA for the CDR3 is TGTGCCAGCAGCCCGACTAGCGGGGCCCTGGGCGGTGAGCAGTTCTTC. It is translated as CASSPTSGALGGEQFF.

This clonotype has a count of ten or more. The rearrangement uses TRBV6-2 or TRBV6-3 and TRBJ2-2; D assignment may be TRBD1 or TRBD2 (5 bases each). Germline V gene data show CDR1 as MNHEY and CDR2 as SVGEGT. V dropped 1 base and J dropped 0 bases, with 9 bases sitting between them. The CDR3 spans 16 residues. The CDR3 sequence: CASSYWDVANTGELFF. CDR3 DNA sequence: TGTGCCAGCAGTTACTGGGACGTCGCGAACACCGGGGAGCTGTTTTTT.

This clonotype occurred a few times. This chain links TRBV24-1 with TRBJ2-3; D gene ambiguous. Looked up from germline, CDR1 is KGHDR and CDR2 is SFDVKD. This CDR3 has 12 amino acids. The ends were cut back, 3 bases at V and 3 bases at J, with 3 bases in the middle. The CDR3 spells CATSDVTDTQYF. CDR3 bases: TGTGCCACCAGTGATGTTACAGATACGCAGTATTTT.

This clonotype was picked up many times. This CDR3 is CASSESGGTNEKLFF. CDR3 nucleotides: TGCGCCAGCAGTGAGTCAGGGGGTACTAATGAAAAACTGTTTTTT. The rearrangement links TRBV10-2 to TRBJ1-4; D possibly corresponds to TRBD1 (6 bases). This CDR3 spans 15 amino acids. Germline V gives CDR1 WSHSY, CDR2 SAAADI. V lost 0 bases to trimming and J lost 2 bases, with 7 bases between them.

The J gene is TRBJ1-4, the V gene TRBV29-1; the D is unclear. CDR3 length equals 13 residues. V shed 6 bases and J shed 5 bases, with 13 bases lying between them. The germline V gene has CDR1 SQVTM and CDR2 ANQGSEA. CDR3 in amino acids: CSVKWVRNEKLFF. For the CDR3, the DNA is TGCAGCGTCAAGTGGGTCAGGAATGAAAAACTGTTTTTT.

There are a few counts of this clonotype. The V call is TRBV15, the J call TRBJ2-2; no definite D call. CDR1 is LNHNV and CDR2 is YYDKDF in the germline V gene (reference sequence). The ends were cut back, 3 bases at V and 1 base at J, with 6 bases in the middle. This CDR3 has 14 residues. The DNA for the CDR3 is TGTGCCACCAGCAGGCGACAGAACACCGGGGAGCTGTTTTTT. Residues: CATSRRQNTGELFF.

This clonotype showed up just a few times. The chain employs TRBV5-1 and TRBJ1-4; tentative D call: TRBD1 (5 bases). This CDR3 has 14 residues. Trimming took off 4 bases at V and 4 bases at J, with 11 bases between the two ends. Germline loops: CDR1 SGHRS, CDR2 YFSETQ. In nucleotides, the CDR3 is TGCGCCAGCAGCCCGCCCGGGGGTAATGAAAAACTGTTTTTT. This gives the protein CASSPPGGNEKLFF. The full variable domain, completed using reference TRBV5-1 and TRBJ1-4, is KAGVTQTPRYLIKTRGQQVTLSCSPISGHRSVSWYQQTPGQGLQFLFEYFSETQRNKGNFPGRFSGRQFSNSRSEMNVSTLELGDSALYLCASSPPGGNEKLFFGSGTQLSVL.

V gene TRBV5-1 combines with J gene TRBJ2-3; 8 bases agree with TRBD2. V was pared by 2 bases and J by 3 bases, with 5 bases of the junction left unmatched. CDR3 size: 15 residues. Germline V gene lookup returns CDR1 SGHRS and CDR2 YFSETQ. CDR3 sequence reads: CASSLAGVETDTQYF. In nucleotides, the CDR3 is TGCGCCAGCAGCTTAGCGGGGGTCGAAACAGATACGCAGTATTTT.

This clonotype was observed a handful of times. The rearrangement uses TRBV28 and TRBJ1-5; unclear D gene. Germline values: CDR1 MDHEN, CDR2 SYDVKM. The V and J ends lost 6 bases and 5 bases respectively, with 11 bases between them. The length of the CDR3 is 13 residues. The DNA for the CDR3 is TGTGCCAGCAGAGTGGACGGGTATCAGCCCCAGCATTTT. This gives the protein CASRVDGYQPQHF.

V is TRBV12-3 or TRBV12-4 and J is TRBJ1-5; TRBD1 agrees at 8 bases. The J segment lost 6 bases and the V segment lost 6 bases, leaving 7 bases of the junction unmatched. CDR3 size: 14 residues. CDR3 loop: CASRAGGWSQPQHF. The CDR3 DNA is TGTGCCAGCAGGGCAGGGGGCTGGAGTCAGCCCCAGCATTTT.

This chain connects TRBV4-3 to TRBJ2-3, with D unclear. This CDR3 is built from 16 residues. Germline CDR1 is LGHNA and CDR2 is YSLEER. V gave up 0 bases and J gave up 2 bases, with 12 bases separating them. The CDR3 coding sequence is TGCGCCAGCAGCCAAGATGGGCTAGACAACACAGATACGCAGTATTTT. The encoded protein is CASSQDGLDNTDTQYF.

This clonotype was seen a few times. This sequence joins TRBV9 and TRBJ1-1; D gene unclear. The length of the CDR3 is 14 residues. CDR1 is SGDLS, CDR2 YYNGEE, per germline. The germline V and J ends were trimmed by 0 bases and 1 base, with 7 bases remaining between them. This chain's CDR3 is CASSVGGRNTEAFF. DNA for the CDR3: TGTGCCAGCAGCGTAGGGGGTAGGAACACTGAAGCTTTCTTT.

This clonotype occurred a few times. This chain joins TRBV19 and TRBJ2-5, with no clear D. Germline CDR1 and CDR2: LNHDA and SQIVND (reference sequence). V lost 3 bases, J lost 3 bases, and 11 bases lay in between. The CDR3 consists of 14 residues. This CDR3 is CASSIVAEEETQYF. Here the CDR3 DNA reads TGTGCCAGTAGTATCGTGGCCGAGGAAGAGACCCAGTACTTC.

The chain couples TRBV7-2 to TRBJ2-2, with D perhaps TRBD1 or TRBD2 (5 bases each). Germline-derived CDR1 and CDR2 are SGHTA and FQGNSA. The CDR3 runs to 20 residues. The ends were cut back, 2 bases at V and 1 base at J, with 23 bases in the middle. Written as DNA, the CDR3 is TGTGCCAGCAGCTTACAGATCAGGGTACCTAGCCAAGAGAACACCGGGGAGCTGTTTTTT. This encodes CASSLQIRVPSQENTGELFF.

This clonotype was detected many times. V gene TRBV28 combines with J gene TRBJ1-5, with D uncertain. Trimming took 3 bases from V and 1 from J, leaving 4 bases between them. In germline, CDR1 is MDHEN, CDR2 SYDVKM. The CDR3 spans 13 residues. The CDR3 reads CASSFGSNQPQHF. As DNA, the CDR3 is TGTGCCAGCAGTTTTGGGAGCAATCAGCCCCAGCATTTT.

This clonotype was seen at least ten times. The rearrangement joins TRBV7-9 to TRBJ2-1, with D possibly being TRBD2 (6 bases). V shed 5 bases and J shed 4 bases, with 15 bases lying between them. In germline, CDR1 is SEHNR, CDR2 FQNEAQ (reference sequence). CDR3 length: 15 amino acids. CDR3 in DNA: TGTGCCAGCAGCCCACTAGCAGGATCTTACAATGAGCAGTTCTTC. This gives the protein CASSPLAGSYNEQFF.

The chain recombines TRBV7-9 with TRBJ2-2; D is possibly TRBD1 or TRBD2 (5 bases each). The CDR3 consists of 14 residues. Trimming stripped 6 bases from V and 7 bases from J, with 15 bases between. Germline CDR1 and CDR2: SEHNR and FQNEAQ (reference sequence). CDR3 sequence: CASRTEGDSGELFF. CDR3 nucleotides: TGTGCCAGCAGAACTGAGGGAGACAGCGGGGAGCTGTTTTTT.

The V and J genes are TRBV15 and TRBJ1-1; the D is unclear. Germline V gene sequence: CDR1 LNHNV, CDR2 YYDKDF (reference sequence). V lost 1 base and J 1 base, leaving 4 bases between the germline ends. CDR3 size: 13 residues. This CDR3 reads CATSRAENTEAFF. The CDR3 nucleotides read TGTGCCACCAGCAGAGCAGAGAACACTGAAGCTTTCTTT.

The J gene is TRBJ2-5, the V gene TRBV7-9; D call uncertain. V shed 0 bases and J shed 1 base, with 3 bases lying between them. This CDR3 is 13 amino acids long. Looked up from germline, CDR1 is SEHNR and CDR2 is FQNEAQ (reference sequence). CDR3 sequence: CASSLALQETQYF. In nucleotides, the CDR3 is TGTGCCAGCAGCTTAGCCCTCCAAGAGACCCAGTACTTC. Combining the CDR3 with reference TRBV7-9 and TRBJ2-5 gives the whole variable domain DTGVSQNPRHKITKRGQNVTFRCDPISEHNRLYWYRQTLGQGPEFLTYFQNEAQLEKSRLLSDRFSAERPKGSFSTLEIQRTEQGDSAMYLCASSLALQETQYFGPGTRLLVL.

This clonotype was seen a few times. The chain recombines TRBV5-1 with TRBJ1-2; D is ambiguous. The CDR3 covers 15 residues. Germline CDR1 and CDR2: SGHRS and YFSETQ. V was shortened by 1 base and J by 8 bases, with 18 bases between the two germline ends. CDR3 protein: CASSLFPRPGGGYTF. The CDR3 DNA reads TGCGCCAGCAGCTTGTTCCCTCGGCCGGGCGGGGGCTACACCTTC.

This clonotype came up a few times. This chain uses TRBV12-3 or TRBV12-4 with TRBJ2-3; 10 bases are shared with TRBD1. The trim removed 6 bases at V and 5 bases at J, leaving 5 bases unmatched. The CDR3 loop spans 14 amino acids. CDR3 DNA: TGTGCCAGCAGCTCCGGGACAGGGGAAGATACGCAGTATTTT. Its translation is CASSSGTGEDTQYF.

The gene calls are TRBV20-1 and TRBJ2-1; TRBD2 agrees at 9 bases. CDR1 and CDR2 from the germline V gene are DFQATT and SNEGSKA (reference sequence). The CDR3 loop spans 16 amino acids. After removal of 1 base from V and 7 bases from J, the junction contained 11 bases not matched to a gene. The CDR3 bases are TGCAGTGCTAGAGGGGCGGGGGGGGAGATTAGGAATGAGCAGTTCTTC. As protein: CSARGAGGEIRNEQFF.

The chain links TRBV19 to TRBJ2-2, with D maybe TRBD1 (6 bases). Germline lookup yields CDR1 LNHDA and CDR2 SQIVND (reference sequence). The CDR3 has 12 amino acids. V lost 7 bases and J 7 bases, leaving 10 bases between the germline ends. The CDR3 region has the DNA TGTGCCAGTAACAGGGTTGACGGGGAGCTGTTTTTT. It specifies CASNRVDGELFF.

This sequence joins TRBV11-1 and TRBJ1-4; 9 bases are a match to TRBD1. Germline CDR1 and CDR2: SGHAT and FQDESV (reference sequence). The CDR3 is made up of 19 amino acids. The junction had 8 bases not matched to a gene; V was cut back by 0 bases and J by 0 bases. Here the CDR3 reads CASSLAPGQGFATNEKLFF. CDR3 DNA sequence: TGTGCCAGCAGCTTAGCTCCGGGACAGGGTTTCGCAACTAATGAAAAACTGTTTTTT.

A few counts support this clonotype. The rearrangement joins TRBV5-1 to TRBJ1-2, with D maybe TRBD1 (5 bases). V was cut by 4 bases and J by 8 bases, with 12 bases left in between. The CDR3 is 12 residues long. The V gene's germline CDR1 is SGHRS and CDR2 YFSETQ. CDR3 amino acids: CASSGDAFGYTF. Written as DNA, the CDR3 is TGCGCCAGCAGCGGGGACGCGTTCGGCTACACCTTC.

The table lists this clonotype with a few counts. The gene calls are TRBV24-1 and TRBJ1-5, with D possibly TRBD1 on 5 matching bases. CDR1 and CDR2 from the germline V gene are KGHDR and SFDVKD. The CDR3 totals 15 residues. Trimming pared 4 bases from V and 9 bases from J, leaving 18 bases between. DNA for the CDR3: TGTGCCACCAGTGAGTGCCGGGACGGAACTGGGCCCCAGCATTTT. It yields the protein CATSECRDGTGPQHF.